This T cell receptor (beta chain) comes out of a study of T cell responses to AZD1222 COVID-19 vaccine. CDR1 and CDR2 (germline): SGHRS, YFSETQ. CDR3 length: 17 amino acids. The junction had 8 bases not matched to a gene; V was cut back by 1 base and J by 2 bases. Using immunoSEQ multiplex PCR, the repertoire was profiled, and TCRdb retains in-frame clones only, with some absent. Here the sample spans about 110,000 clones, approximately 88% being singletons. General study results and limits: Samples come after the peak T cell response, not at day 14. Only a handful of AZD1222 recipients, several in all, had baseline seropositivity.

A note on this clone: Its antigen is as yet unknown.

The receptor was derived from an adult in good health. The source was peripheral blood, collected on day 0 of AZD1222 vaccination. J is TRBJ2-1 and V is TRBV5-1, with 8 positions matching TRBD2. CDR3 region: CASSLYPAGDPYNEQFF. The CDR3 coding sequence is TGCGCCAGCAGCTTGTATCCAGCGGGGGACCCCTACAATGAGCAGTTCTTC.